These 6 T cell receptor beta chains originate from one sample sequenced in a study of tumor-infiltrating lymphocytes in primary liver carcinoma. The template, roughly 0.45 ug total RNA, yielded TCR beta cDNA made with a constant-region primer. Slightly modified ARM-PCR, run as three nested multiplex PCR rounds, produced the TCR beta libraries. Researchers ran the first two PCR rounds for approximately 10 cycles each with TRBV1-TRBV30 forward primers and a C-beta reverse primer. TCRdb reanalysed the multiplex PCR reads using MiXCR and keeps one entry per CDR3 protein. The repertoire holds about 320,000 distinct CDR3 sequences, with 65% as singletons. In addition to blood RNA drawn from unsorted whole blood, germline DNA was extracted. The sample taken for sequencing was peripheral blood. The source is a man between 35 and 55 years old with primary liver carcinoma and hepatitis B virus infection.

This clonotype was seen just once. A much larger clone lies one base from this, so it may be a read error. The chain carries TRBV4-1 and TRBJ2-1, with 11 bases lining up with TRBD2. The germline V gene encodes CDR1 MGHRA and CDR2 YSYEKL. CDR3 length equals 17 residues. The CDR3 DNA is TGCACCAGCAGCCAAGCTAGCCTAGCGGGAGGAGGGGATGAGCAGTTCTTC. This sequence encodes CTSSQASLAGGGDEQFF.

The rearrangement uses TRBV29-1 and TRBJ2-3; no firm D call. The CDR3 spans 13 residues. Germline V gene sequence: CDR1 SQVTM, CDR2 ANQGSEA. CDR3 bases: TGCGACGTTGGGGTCCTACTCACAGATACGCAGTATTTT. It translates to CDVGVLLTDTQYF.

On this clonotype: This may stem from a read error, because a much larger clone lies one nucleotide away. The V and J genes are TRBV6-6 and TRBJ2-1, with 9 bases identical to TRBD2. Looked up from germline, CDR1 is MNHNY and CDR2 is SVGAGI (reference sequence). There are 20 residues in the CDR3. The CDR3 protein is CTSSRPDEAGGPGSYNEQFF. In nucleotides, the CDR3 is TGTACCAGCAGTCGCCCAGATGAGGCGGGAGGGCCAGGCTCCTACAATGAGCAGTTCTTC.

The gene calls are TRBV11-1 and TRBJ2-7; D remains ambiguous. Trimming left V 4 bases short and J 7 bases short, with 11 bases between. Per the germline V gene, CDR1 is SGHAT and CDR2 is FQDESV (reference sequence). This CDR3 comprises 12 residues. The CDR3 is CASSSPLEEQYF. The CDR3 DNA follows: TGTGCCAGCAGCTCCCCGCTGGAGGAGCAGTACTTC.

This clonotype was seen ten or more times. CDR3 protein: CASRTGQGGGNQPQHF. DNA of the CDR3: TGTGCCAGCAGAACGGGACAGGGGGGCGGCAATCAGCCCCAGCATTTT. The rearrangement links TRBV6-6 to TRBJ1-5, with 11 bases aligning to TRBD1. V was pared by 6 bases and J by 2 bases, with 6 bases of the junction left unmatched. The CDR3 length is 16 residues. From germline, CDR1 is MNHNY and CDR2 SVGAGI (reference sequence).

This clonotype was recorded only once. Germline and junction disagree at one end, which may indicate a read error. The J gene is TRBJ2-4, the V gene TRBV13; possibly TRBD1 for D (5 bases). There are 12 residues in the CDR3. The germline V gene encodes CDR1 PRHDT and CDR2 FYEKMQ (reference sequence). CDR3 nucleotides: TGTGCCAGCGACAAGGACAAAAGCATTCAGTACTTC. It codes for CASDKDKSIQYF.